This section outlines one T cell receptor (beta chain) sequence together with its context. Its cognate antigen is unknown. The PCR had 60 Vbeta and 13 Jbeta primers. Data came from immunoSEQ multiplex PCR; TCRdb stores just in-frame clones and leaves some out. The sample yields roughly 99,000 clones, approximately 84% seen once. With 3 bases clipped from V and 5 bases from J, the junction kept 6 bases outside the gene matches. Germline V gene lookup returns CDR1 SQVTM and CDR2 ANQGSEA. This CDR3 has 13 amino acids. The source of the sample is a study of cytomegalovirus exposure and HLA in healthy donors. General study points: When presence/absence was analysed, sequencing depth was taken to be roughly uniform across donors. A link between a missense DCLRE1C variant and TCR beta V- and J-gene trimming emerged from a later analysis. Being productive about 87% or about 30% of the time was typical of most TCR beta V segments in an earlier analysis.

The chain employs TRBV29-1 and TRBJ2-5; 7 bases fit TRBD2. This TCR came from a man aged 25-45 years in good health and CMV-seronegative. Sequencing used PBMCs. CDR3 protein: CSVEGGSSETQYF. For the CDR3, the DNA is TGCAGCGTTGAGGGCGGGAGCAGTGAGACCCAGTACTTC.